Listed here is a single TCR beta chain. Its antigen is not identified. The sample is drawn from a study of OX40 agonist ivuxolimab in advanced cancers. Points from the study as a whole: The study found that CD8+ T cells averaged more expanded clones than CD4+.

Profiling relied on immunoSEQ multiplex PCR, and the TCRdb table lists in-frame clones only, not all of them. Of about 48,000 clones listed, 92% are singletons. The CDR3 extends over 15 amino acids. The germline V gene encodes CDR1 SEHNR and CDR2 FQNEAQ (reference sequence). V lost 5 bases and J lost 2, with 12 bases in between. The specimen comprised CD4+ or CD8+ T cells sorted from blood, sampled in a trial of the OX40 agonist ivuxolimab. The clonotype comes from an adult with an advanced solid tumor such as melanoma, head and neck, liver or kidney cancer. V usage is TRBV7-9 and J usage is TRBJ2-2; no reliable D call. The CDR3 protein is CASSNRAVNTGELFF. CDR3 nucleotides: TGTGCCAGCAGCAATCGGGCCGTAAACACCGGGGAGCTGTTTTTT.